Shown below are 32 T cell receptor beta chains from a single sample sequenced in a study of tumor-infiltrating lymphocytes in primary liver carcinoma. Total RNA amounting to around 450 ng was the source from which TCR beta cDNA was made with a constant-region primer. Slightly modified ARM-PCR, run as three nested multiplex PCR rounds, produced the TCR beta libraries. A C-beta reverse primer was combined with TRBV1-TRBV30 forward primers in the first two PCR rounds, and each round had about 10 cycles. TCRdb redid the calling of the multiplex PCR reads with MiXCR, one entry per CDR3 protein. The sample shows some 190,000 distinct CDR3 sequences, approximately 60% of them seen only once. Blood RNA came from unsorted whole blood; germline DNA was also extracted. Material: peripheral blood. The source of these receptors is a man aged 35 to 55 with primary liver carcinoma and hepatitis B virus infection.

V usage is TRBV29-1 and J usage is TRBJ2-2, with D possibly TRBD1 on 5 matching bases. CDR3 length: 11 residues. CDR1 is SQVTM and CDR2 is ANQGSEA in the germline V gene. In DNA, the CDR3 is TGCGCAGGGTACCACACCGGGGAGCTGTTTTTT. Translating gives CAGYHTGELFF.

This clonotype was observed many times. The chain combines TRBV29-1 with TRBJ2-3; a possible D gene is TRBD2 (6 bases). Germline loops: CDR1 SQVTM, CDR2 ANQGSEA. This CDR3 has 13 amino acids. The V end was cut by 8 bases, the J end by 6 bases, with 18 bases between. The CDR3 is CSTSPGLGDTQYF. CDR3 DNA sequence: TGCAGCACATCTCCGGGACTTGGGGATACGCAGTATTTT.

For this clonotype: The germline gene is not matched at one end of the junction; a read error may be the cause. The CDR3 nucleotides read TGTGCCAGCAATTACTCGGGGGGGCGAATTCGCCCGGGAGGCTACACCTTC. Protein sequence: CASNYSGGRIRPGGYTF. The chain uses TRBV6-5 and TRBJ1-2, with D perhaps TRBD1 (6 bases). This CDR3 region has 17 residues. The V gene's germline CDR1 is MNHEY and CDR2 SVGAGI.

The chain uses TRBV28 and TRBJ1-5; D is perhaps TRBD1 (6 bases). The V end was cut by 1 base, the J end by 11 bases, with 12 bases between. The CDR3 has 13 residues. Germline V CDR1 and CDR2: MDHEN, SYDVKM. The CDR3 loop reads CASSLLGGGSQHF. The CDR3 region has the DNA TGTGCCAGCAGTTTATTAGGGGGGGGATCCCAGCATTTT.

Comments on this clonotype: A much larger clone sits a single nucleotide away, making a read error possible. The J gene is TRBJ2-7, the V gene TRBV12-3 or TRBV12-4, with 8 bases fitting TRBD1. The CDR3 spans 14 residues. The J segment lost 5 bases and the V segment lost 6 bases, leaving 9 bases of the junction unmatched. The chain's CDR3 is CASRAGTGFNEQYF. For the CDR3, the DNA is TGTGCCAGCAGAGCCGGGACAGGCTTCAACGAGCAGTACTTC.

Regarding this clonotype: One end of the junction varies from germline; a read error may be responsible. J is TRBJ1-2 and V is TRBV11-2; 9 positions match TRBD1. The CDR3 covers 15 residues. Germline V gene lookup returns CDR1 SGHAT and CDR2 FQNNGV. The chain's CDR3 is CASSSLRDRVMGYTF. The CDR3 coding sequence is TGTGCCAGCAGCTCCCTCCGGGACAGGGTTATGGGCTACACGTTC.

The chain links TRBV6-5 to TRBJ1-5; TRBD1 matches at 7 bases. Germline CDR1 reads MNHEY; CDR2 reads SVGAGI. This CDR3 comprises 15 residues. The junction had 6 bases not matched to a gene; V was cut back by 0 bases and J by 7 bases. The CDR3 DNA reads TGTGCCAGCAGTTACTCGACAGGGTTCGACCAGCCCCAGCATTTT. Its protein product is CASSYSTGFDQPQHF.

A word on this clonotype: An end of the junction differs from the germline gene, which may be a read error. This chain joins TRBV10-3 and TRBJ1-1; D gene uncertain. Germline CDR1 is ENHRY and CDR2 is SYGVKD. The CDR3 runs to 13 residues. CDR3 sequence reads: CVIRPTTNTEAFF. DNA of the CDR3: TGTGTCATCAGGCCCACAACGAACACTGAAGCTTTCTTT.

This clonotype was recorded only once. Since no conserved phenylalanine or tryptophan closes the CDR3, a read error is the likely cause. J is TRBJ1-1 and V is TRBV12-3 or TRBV12-4, with 7 positions matching TRBD1. Germline trimming cut 6 bases from V and 3 bases from J; bases unmatched to any gene: 10. The CDR3 length is 15 residues. In nucleotides, the CDR3 is TGTGCCAGCAGCCCTACGACAGGGCGAGACACTGAAGCTTTCTAT. Its translation: CASSPTTGRDTEAFY.

This chain connects TRBV12-3 or TRBV12-4 to TRBJ1-5, with D perhaps matching TRBD1 (6 bases). V was pared by 11 bases and J by 7 bases, with 21 bases between. The CDR3 length is 14 residues. The CDR3 nucleotides are TGTGCCCGGGGTGGCGGGGGGCTGGAGCAGCCCCAGCATTTT. Amino acids: CARGGGGLEQPQHF.

J is TRBJ2-1 and V is TRBV11-2; TRBD2 matches 10 bases. The CDR3 consists of 16 residues. V was pared by 3 bases and J by 2 bases, with 4 bases of the junction left unmatched. CDR1 and CDR2 from the germline V gene are SGHAT and FQNNGV. The CDR3 DNA follows: TGTGCCAGCAGCTTGGGGAGCGGGGGGGCCTACAATGAGCAGTTCTTC. Translating it yields CASSLGSGGAYNEQFF.

Of note for this clonotype: At one of its ends the junction is not consistent with the germline gene, which may arise from a read error. This rearrangement joins TRBV4-1 to TRBJ2-2; D ambiguous. Looked up from germline, CDR1 is MGHRA and CDR2 is YSYEKL. The CDR3 has 16 residues. DNA of the CDR3: TGCGCCAGCAGTCGAGAGCCCCAGTGGAACGGCTGGGAACTGTTTTTT. Encoded protein: CASSREPQWNGWELFF.

In the case of this clonotype: The missing conserved phenylalanine or tryptophan at the end of this CDR3 makes a read error likely. The chain has TRBV11-1 and TRBJ2-1; unclear D gene. V gave up 2 bases and J gave up 8 bases, with 16 bases separating them. The germline V gene has CDR1 SGHAT and CDR2 FQDESV (reference sequence). The CDR3 runs 15 residues. This CDR3 is CASSLYQVGLDEQFY. CDR3 nucleotide sequence: TGTGCCAGCAGCTTATACCAAGTGGGCCTCGATGAGCAGTTCTAC.

This clonotype was seen more than once but under ten times. The J gene is TRBJ2-7, the V gene TRBV4-1, with D maybe TRBD2 (5 bases). Germline V gene sequence: CDR1 MGHRA, CDR2 YSYEKL. V lost 1 base, J lost 6 bases, and 10 bases lay in between. This CDR3 contains 13 residues. CDR3 coding DNA: TGCGCCAGCAGCCAAGGGGCGGGTAGCGAGCAGTACTTC. This encodes CASSQGAGSEQYF.

A word on this clonotype: Here the CDR3 omits its conserved ending phenylalanine or tryptophan, so a read error is the likely source. The chain couples TRBV11-2 to TRBJ2-7; D ambiguous. Germline V gene sequence: CDR1 SGHAT, CDR2 FQNNGV. This CDR3 has 14 residues. V was trimmed by 9 bases and J by 2 bases, leaving 17 bases between them. CDR3 in DNA: TGTGCCAGTAACTTAACAGACGGAGCCTACGAGCAGTACCTC. Translating it yields CASNLTDGAYEQYL.

The rearrangement joins TRBV5-6 to TRBJ2-5; 11 nucleotides agree with TRBD2. J gave up 2 bases and V 3 bases, and 12 bases lay outside the gene matches. CDR1 is SGHDT, CDR2 YYEEEE, per germline. There are 18 residues in the CDR3. Here the CDR3 reads CASSSPLLAGVSQETQYF. CDR3 nucleotides: TGTGCCAGCAGCTCTCCCCTACTAGCGGGAGTTAGTCAAGAGACCCAGTACTTC.

On this clonotype itself: Since a much larger clone is just one base distant, this may be a read error. The chain uses TRBV6-1 and TRBJ2-3; 8 nucleotides line up with TRBD2. The V gene's germline CDR1 is MNHNS and CDR2 SASEGT. This CDR3 comprises 16 residues. The CDR3 nucleotides read TGTACCAGCAGTGTGGCCCTAGCGGGTAGGGCAGATACGCAGTATTTT. Protein: CTSSVALAGRADTQYF.

V gene TRBV11-1 combines with J gene TRBJ2-5; 8 bases align to TRBD2. Germline V gives CDR1 SGHAT, CDR2 FQDESV (reference sequence). The CDR3 consists of 15 residues. Trimming at V came to 2 bases and at J to 3 bases, leaving 5 bases not matched to a gene. CDR3: CASSLRLATKETQYF. CDR3 bases: TGTGCCAGCAGCTTACGACTAGCGACGAAAGAGACCCAGTACTTC.

This clonotype was counted only a few times. The chain joins TRBV6-1 to TRBJ2-7, with 8 bases identical to TRBD2. Germline V gene data show CDR1 as MNHNS and CDR2 as SASEGT. The V gene end was trimmed by 7 bases and the J gene end by 0 bases; junction bases not matched to a gene: 11. The CDR3 sequence is 16 residues long. CDR3 nucleotides: TGTGCCAGCACCAACGGTCAGACTAGCGACTCCTACGAGCAGTACTTC. It yields the protein CASTNGQTSDSYEQYF.

J is TRBJ2-1 and V is TRBV11-2, with 9 bases identical to TRBD2. From germline, CDR1 is SGHAT and CDR2 FQNNGV. CDR3 length: 15 residues. The trim removed 3 bases at V and 13 bases at J, leaving 13 bases unmatched. The CDR3 reads CASSFAGGRGETQFF. The CDR3 nucleotides read TGTGCCAGCAGCTTCGCTGGCGGGAGGGGAGAGACCCAGTTCTTC.

The V and J genes are TRBV29-1 and TRBJ2-1; no definite D call. Trimming removed 5 bases at V and 0 bases at J, with 11 bases between. This CDR3 has 14 amino acids. CDR1 is SQVTM and CDR2 is ANQGSEA in the germline V gene. The CDR3 region is CSVQRVSSYNEQFF. In nucleotides, the CDR3 is TGCAGCGTTCAACGGGTGAGCTCCTACAATGAGCAGTTCTTC.

This clonotype was seen just once. One end of the junction varies from germline; a read error may be responsible. This rearrangement joins TRBV11-2 to TRBJ2-2, with a weak D call TRBD2 (7 bases). Germline V gene lookup returns CDR1 SGHAT and CDR2 FQNNGV. CDR3 size: 19 residues. CDR3: CASSIRIPRAGHLAGELFF. The CDR3 region has the DNA TGTGCCAGCAGCATTCGTATCCCCCGAGCGGGACACCTCGCCGGGGAGCTGTTCTTT.

V usage is TRBV6-5 and J usage is TRBJ2-1; D may be TRBD1 (5 bases). This CDR3 region has 12 residues. The V gene's germline CDR1 is MNHEY and CDR2 SVGAGI. Trimming took off 4 bases at V and 6 bases at J, with 7 bases between the two ends. The CDR3 DNA sequence: TGTGCCAGCAGTTTCACAGGCAATGAGCAGTTCTTC. This codes for CASSFTGNEQFF.

About this clonotype: A much larger clone sits a single nucleotide away, making a read error possible. V is TRBV11-2 and J is TRBJ2-5; D remains ambiguous. The CDR3 totals 12 residues. The germline V gene encodes CDR1 SGHAT and CDR2 FQNNGV. The CDR3 DNA is TGTGTCAGCAGCCCGCCTGAAGAGACCCAGTACTTC. The encoded protein is CVSSPPEETQYF.

Of note for this clonotype: An end of the junction differs from the germline gene, which may be a read error. CDR3 coding DNA: TGTGCCAGCAGTCTTTACCAGGTCCTCTCCTACGTGCAGTACTTC. This encodes CASSLYQVLSYVQYF. The gene calls are TRBV11-2 and TRBJ2-7; unclear D gene. Germline CDR1 SGHAT, CDR2 FQNNGV. CDR3 length equals 15 residues.

Only a few counts were recorded for this clonotype. A read error may produce the germline difference seen at one junction end. V usage is TRBV12-3 or TRBV12-4 and J usage is TRBJ2-5, with a weak D call TRBD2 (6 bases). This CDR3 spans 18 amino acids. The CDR3 here is CASSLTHGGWSPPPEMNF. The CDR3, as DNA: TGTGCCAGCAGTTTAACCCATGGGGGGTGGTCACCACCTCCAGAAATGAACTTC.

This clonotype has only one observation. This rearrangement joins TRBV30 to TRBJ2-1, with 14 bases lining up with TRBD2. The germline V gene has CDR1 GTSNPN and CDR2 SVGIG (reference sequence). The CDR3 is made up of 18 amino acids. Trimming took 5 bases from V and 3 from J; bases not matched to a gene: 12. CDR3 protein: CAWASGTSGRGNYNEQFF. The CDR3 DNA reads as TGTGCCTGGGCCTCCGGGACTAGCGGGAGAGGGAACTACAATGAGCAGTTCTTC.

Notes on this clonotype: The junction departs from germline at one end; a sequencing error may be responsible. The chain uses TRBV11-2 and TRBJ2-1; 8 bases match TRBD2. The V gene's germline CDR1 is SGHAT and CDR2 FQNNGV. CDR3 length: 15 amino acids. CDR3 DNA: TGTGCCAGCAGCCAAGGGACTAGTACCTACAATGAGCGGTTCTTC. It codes for CASSQGTSTYNERFF.

The chain joins TRBV5-1 to TRBJ1-6, with 7 bases fitting TRBD1. Germline loops: CDR1 SGHRS, CDR2 YFSETQ. This CDR3 is built from 13 residues. Losses at the gene ends were 3 bases for V and 8 bases for J; bases not matched to a gene: 2. The CDR3, as DNA: TGCGCCAGCAGCTCAGACAGGGATTCACCCCTCCACTTT. It codes for CASSSDRDSPLHF.

This clonotype was found many times. This rearrangement joins TRBV11-2 to TRBJ2-3; 7 bases map to TRBD2. The CDR3 is 15 amino acids. The trim removed 4 bases at V and 9 bases at J, leaving 13 bases unmatched. The germline V gene has CDR1 SGHAT and CDR2 FQNNGV. The CDR3 bases are TGTGCCAGCAGCTGGGACTATACTGATCATCGGACGCAGTATTTT. Translation gives CASSWDYTDHRTQYF.

With respect to this clonotype: One end of the junction does not line up with germline, which may come from a read error. This sequence joins TRBV14 and TRBJ2-7, with D possibly being TRBD1 or TRBD2 (6 bases each). From germline, CDR1 is SGHDN and CDR2 FVKESK. There are 13 residues in the CDR3. The DNA of the CDR3 is TGTACCAGCAGCCAAGATATAGGGGGGGAGCAGTACTTC. Translating it yields CTSSQDIGGEQYF.

CDR3 coding DNA: TGTGCCATCAGTGAGCTGGACAGGGGGCGTCAGACCCAGTACTTC. Protein sequence: CAISELDRGRQTQYF. The rearrangement uses TRBV10-3 and TRBJ2-5, with TRBD1 matching over 11 bases. The germline V gene has CDR1 ENHRY and CDR2 SYGVKD. The CDR3 extends over 15 amino acids. V was clipped by 2 bases and J by 6 bases; unmatched bases: 5.